The 28 T cell receptor beta chains presented below share a single source sample, sequenced in a study of T cells after posttransplantation cyclophosphamide. Sequenced by immunoSEQ multiplex PCR; TCRdb stores in-frame clones only, minus some. The record shows tens of thousands of clones for this sample, with no singletons present. The source material was PBMCs. These receptors came from a man aged 45-65 years in good health, CMV-negative, and a related stem cell transplant donor.

This clone was recorded at least ten times. The chain uses TRBV29-1 and TRBJ2-3; no definite D call. Deletions cut 5 bases from V and 1 base from J, with 16 bases between. The CDR3 is 15 amino acids. Germline values: CDR1 SQVTM, CDR2 ANQGSEA. The CDR3 is CSVSSPGGGTDTQYF. Written as DNA, the CDR3 is TGCAGCGTTTCATCCCCCGGCGGCGGCACAGATACGCAGTATTTT.

This clone was counted at least ten times. This chain links TRBV5-6 with TRBJ1-1; D may be TRBD1 (5 bases). With 4 bases removed from V and 3 bases from J, the gap between germline ends came to 13 bases. This CDR3 has 14 residues. Germline CDR1 is SGHDT and CDR2 is YYEEEE. The CDR3 loop is CASSLRGVDTEAFF. The CDR3 region has the DNA TGTGCCAGCAGCCTGCGGGGGGTGGACACTGAAGCTTTCTTT.

This clone was observed many times. The chain links TRBV6-5 to TRBJ2-1; TRBD1 matches 9 bases. CDR1 and CDR2 from the germline V gene are MNHEY and SVGAGI. The CDR3 totals 16 residues. V shed 2 bases, J shed 2 bases, and the junction held 4 bases outside the gene matches. CDR3 in amino acids: CASSYEGTGPYNEQFF. CDR3 coding DNA: TGTGCCAGCAGTTACGAAGGGACAGGGCCCTACAATGAGCAGTTCTTC.

This clone has a count of ten or more. The rearrangement joins TRBV5-1 to TRBJ1-1, with a tentative D call TRBD1 (6 bases). This CDR3 is built from 14 residues. From germline, CDR1 is SGHRS and CDR2 YFSETQ. The germline V and J ends were trimmed by 4 bases and 7 bases, with 17 bases remaining between them. DNA of the CDR3: TGCGCCAGCAGCCTTGGACAGCTGAGATTTGAAGCTTTCTTT. This gives the protein CASSLGQLRFEAFF.

This clone has a count of ten or more. This chain uses TRBV5-1 with TRBJ2-7, with D possibly TRBD1 on 6 matching bases. This CDR3 spans 16 amino acids. Trimming pared 0 bases from V and 0 bases from J, leaving 13 bases between. Germline V CDR1 and CDR2: SGHRS, YFSETQ. This CDR3 is CASSLGSRDNSYEQYF. CDR3 DNA sequence: TGCGCCAGCAGCTTGGGAAGCCGGGACAACTCCTACGAGCAGTACTTC.

The V call is TRBV11-1, the J call TRBJ2-5, with 7 bases identical to TRBD1. The J call may be incorrect, as the DNA end agrees better with TRBJ2-7. This CDR3 contains 15 residues. Germline CDR1 reads SGHAT; CDR2 reads FQDESV (reference sequence). The CDR3 reads CASSLGPTGTYEQYF. The CDR3 bases are TGTGCCAGCAGCTTAGGGCCGACAGGGACCTACGAGCAGTACTTC.

This clone was seen at least ten times. CDR3 amino acids: CASSKYSGSGANVLTF. The CDR3 nucleotides are TGTGCCAGTAGTAAATACAGCGGCTCTGGGGCCAACGTCCTGACTTTC. The chain links TRBV19 to TRBJ2-6; the D gene is possibly TRBD2 (5 bases). Germline-derived CDR1 and CDR2 are LNHDA and SQIVND (reference sequence). Trimming removed 4 bases at V and 0 bases at J, with 10 bases between. CDR3 length equals 16 residues.

This clone showed up many times. V and J are TRBV29-1 and TRBJ2-7; 7 bases are a match to TRBD2. This CDR3 region has 18 residues. CDR1 SQVTM and CDR2 ANQGSEA come from the germline V gene. The ends lost 4 bases at V and 0 bases at J; junction bases unmatched: 18. The CDR3 protein is CSVGGPTRGVDNSYEQYF. CDR3 in DNA: TGCAGCGTTGGGGGACCCACACGGGGGGTAGATAACTCCTACGAGCAGTACTTC.

This clone appeared many times. J is TRBJ1-2 and V is TRBV19, with 9 nucleotides matching TRBD1. The germline CDR1 and CDR2 sequences are LNHDA and SQIVND (reference sequence). Trimming at V came to 7 bases and at J to 6 bases, leaving 9 bases not matched to a gene. This CDR3 is built from 14 residues. Here the CDR3 reads CASTPEGQGHGYTF. The CDR3, as DNA: TGTGCCAGTACCCCAGAAGGACAGGGGCATGGCTACACCTTC. The full variable domain, in which reference TRBV19 and TRBJ1-2 provide the parts outside the CDR3, is DGGITQSPKYLFRKEGQNVTLSCEQNLNHDAMYWYRQDPGQGLRLIYYSQIVNDFQKGDIAEGYSVSREKKESFPLTVTSAQKNPTAFYLCASTPEGQGHGYTFGSGTRLTVV.

The genes are TRBV9 and TRBJ2-5, with D possibly matching TRBD2 (6 bases). Trimming took off 3 bases at V and 11 bases at J, with 26 bases between the two ends. This CDR3 contains 16 residues. The V gene's germline CDR1 is SGDLS and CDR2 YYNGEE. The CDR3 spells CASSDGTADPSREQYF. The CDR3 DNA reads TGTGCCAGCAGCGACGGGACTGCGGACCCCTCGCGAGAGCAGTACTTC.

This clone has ten or more counts. CDR3 in DNA: TGTGCCAGCAGCTTAAGTGGCGGGAACACTGAAGCTTTCTTT. Protein sequence: CASSLSGGNTEAFF. This chain links TRBV11-3 with TRBJ1-1; D unclear. The CDR3 has 14 amino acids. Trimming left V 2 bases short and J 1 base short, with 8 bases between. The germline V gene has CDR1 SGHNT and CDR2 YENEEA. The whole variable domain, filled in from reference TRBV11-3 and TRBJ1-1, reads EAGVVQSPRYKIIEKKQPVAFWCNPISGHNTLYWYLQNLGQGPELLIRYENEEAVDDSQLPKDRFSAERLKGVDSTLKIQPAELGDSAVYLCASSLSGGNTEAFFGQGTRLTVV.

This clone was counted many times. The V call is TRBV6-1, the J call TRBJ2-5; 7 bases match TRBD1. Germline lookup yields CDR1 MNHNS and CDR2 SASEGT. Trimming at V came to 6 bases and at J to 4 bases, leaving 8 bases not matched to a gene. The CDR3 length is 14 residues. CDR3 in amino acids: CASRDLQGVETQYF. Here the CDR3 DNA reads TGTGCCAGCAGGGACCTGCAGGGGGTAGAGACCCAGTACTTC.

In this sample, this clone turned up many times. The chain has TRBV13 and TRBJ2-7; 10 nucleotides match TRBD1. Germline V lookup: CDR1 PRHDT, CDR2 FYEKMQ (reference sequence). Unmatched junction bases numbered 3, after V lost 4 bases and J lost 3 bases. The CDR3 has 14 residues. Here the CDR3 reads CASSYRDRGYEQYF. The CDR3 nucleotides read TGTGCCAGCAGCTACCGGGACAGGGGCTACGAGCAGTACTTC.

There are many counts of this clone. This sequence joins TRBV2 and TRBJ2-3; D is perhaps TRBD2 (5 bases). Trimming stripped 6 bases from V and 6 bases from J, with 10 bases between. Germline V lookup: CDR1 SNHLY, CDR2 FYNNEI. The CDR3 covers 12 residues. The CDR3 region has the DNA TGTGCCAGCAGAACCACGGGGGATACGCAGTATTTT. Residues: CASRTTGDTQYF.

This clone was counted ten times or more. This chain connects TRBV4-1 to TRBJ1-6, with 8 bases fitting TRBD1. The V gene end was trimmed by 4 bases and the J gene end by 7 bases; junction bases not matched to a gene: 6. The CDR3 length is 15 residues. The V gene's germline CDR1 is MGHRA and CDR2 YSYEKL. The CDR3 sequence is CASSPPTGVNSPLHF. DNA for the CDR3: TGCGCCAGCAGCCCCCCGACAGGGGTCAATTCACCCCTCCACTTT.

There are many counts of this clone. The V gene is TRBV11-2, the J gene TRBJ2-5, with a weak D call TRBD1 (5 bases). Germline V gene lookup returns CDR1 SGHAT and CDR2 FQNNGV. CDR3 size: 14 residues. The ends were cut back, 3 bases at V and 4 bases at J, with 12 bases in the middle. The CDR3 DNA follows: TGTGCCAGCAGCTTGCGCCAGGGCGCAGAGACCCAGTACTTC. Amino acids: CASSLRQGAETQYF.

This clone was counted a few times. The chain couples TRBV11-3 to TRBJ2-3; D possibly corresponds to TRBD2 (5 bases). The CDR3 is made up of 14 amino acids. V was shortened by 1 base and J by 4 bases, with 9 bases between the two germline ends. CDR1 SGHNT and CDR2 YENEEA come from the germline V gene. The CDR3 sequence is CASSLGRTADTQYF. CDR3 coding DNA: TGTGCCAGCAGCTTAGGCCGGACTGCAGATACGCAGTATTTT.

This clone was recorded many times. The chain has TRBV11-2 and TRBJ2-7; 7 bases match TRBD1. This CDR3 region has 15 residues. The V gene's germline CDR1 is SGHAT and CDR2 FQNNGV. V shed 3 bases, J shed 1 base, and the junction held 6 bases outside the gene matches. The DNA of the CDR3 is TGTGCCAGCAGCTTCCCCCGGGACAGTTCCTACGAGCAGTACTTC. This encodes CASSFPRDSSYEQYF.

This clone was picked up many times. CDR3 loop: CASSSLGALNTEAFF. The CDR3 DNA reads TGTGCCAGCAGCTCCTTGGGGGCGCTGAACACTGAAGCTTTCTTT. The V gene is TRBV7-9, the J gene TRBJ1-1; D is possibly TRBD1 (6 bases). CDR3 size: 15 residues. V lost 4 bases, J lost 0 bases, and 12 bases lay in between. In germline, CDR1 is SEHNR, CDR2 FQNEAQ (reference sequence).

This clone was observed at least ten times. The J gene is TRBJ2-3, the V gene TRBV29-1; 13 bases line up with TRBD2. V lost 6 bases, J lost 2 bases, and 5 bases stayed unmatched. In germline, CDR1 is SQVTM, CDR2 ANQGSEA. The CDR3 spans 15 residues. The CDR3 nucleotides read TGCAGCGTGTCGGGGACTAGCGGGAACACAGATACGCAGTATTTT. Its protein is CSVSGTSGNTDTQYF.

The table lists this clone with many counts. This chain links TRBV2 with TRBJ2-2; 8 bases match TRBD2. CDR1 is SNHLY, CDR2 FYNNEI, per germline. CDR3 length: 15 amino acids. V was clipped by 0 bases and J by 8 bases; unmatched bases: 5. CDR3 sequence reads: CASSEARVAGGELFF. DNA of the CDR3: TGTGCCAGCAGTGAAGCGCGGGTAGCGGGGGGGGAGCTGTTTTTT.

This clone was recorded many times. The rearrangement joins TRBV7-2 to TRBJ1-3; 8 nucleotides agree with TRBD1. V shed 4 bases, J shed 3 bases, and the junction held 2 bases outside the gene matches. The germline V gene has CDR1 SGHTA and CDR2 FQGNSA. The CDR3 spans 14 residues. The CDR3 nucleotides read TGTGCCAGCAGCTCTACAGGGGGTGGAAACACCATATATTTT. This translates into CASSSTGGGNTIYF.

This clone was counted many times. The chain uses TRBV7-9 and TRBJ1-2; 7 nucleotides align to TRBD1. Germline V gene lookup returns CDR1 SEHNR and CDR2 FQNEAQ (reference sequence). CDR3 length equals 14 residues. J gave up 4 bases and V 5 bases, and 7 bases lay outside the gene matches. The CDR3 reads CASSGETGIYGYTF. DNA of the CDR3: TGTGCCAGCAGCGGGGAGACAGGGATCTATGGCTACACCTTC.

At least ten counts were recorded for this clone. The V and J genes are TRBV19 and TRBJ1-3, with D perhaps TRBD1 (5 bases). V lost 3 bases and J 0 bases, leaving 15 bases between the germline ends. Germline values: CDR1 LNHDA, CDR2 SQIVND (reference sequence). There are 17 residues in the CDR3. The CDR3 reads CASSIPRAPFSGNTIYF. CDR3 sequence (DNA): TGTGCCAGTAGTATCCCCAGGGCCCCCTTCTCTGGAAACACCATATATTTT.

This clone has a count of ten or more. The chain joins TRBV19 to TRBJ2-1, with D maybe TRBD2 (5 bases). The V end was cut by 5 bases, the J end by 9 bases, with 14 bases between. Germline assignment: CDR1 LNHDA and CDR2 SQIVND (reference sequence). The CDR3 length is 13 residues. Here the CDR3 reads CASSFYEGIEQFF. The DNA for the CDR3 is TGTGCCAGTAGTTTTTACGAGGGAATTGAGCAGTTCTTC. The variable domain in full, with the rest retrieved from reference TRBV19 and TRBJ2-1, is DGGITQSPKYLFRKEGQNVTLSCEQNLNHDAMYWYRQDPGQGLRLIYYSQIVNDFQKGDIAEGYSVSREKKESFPLTVTSAQKNPTAFYLCASSFYEGIEQFFGPGTRLTVL.

This clone was observed at least ten times. The chain has TRBV29-1 and TRBJ2-7; TRBD2 is a possible D gene (6 bases). The germline V gene encodes CDR1 SQVTM and CDR2 ANQGSEA. V lost 3 bases and J 1 base, leaving 13 bases between the germline ends. The CDR3 totals 14 residues. The CDR3 bases are TGCAGCGTTGATCGGGGTGCGGGGTCCTACGAGCAGTACTTC. Its protein product is CSVDRGAGSYEQYF.

In its sample, this clone was seen many times. The chain employs TRBV11-2 and TRBJ1-1, with D tentatively TRBD1 (5 bases). The CDR3 is 13 amino acids. Germline lookup yields CDR1 SGHAT and CDR2 FQNNGV. Trimming shortened V by 0 bases and J by 5 bases, and 7 bases separated the two germline ends. The DNA for the CDR3 is TGTGCCAGCAGCTTAGATCGGGGGACTGAAGCTTTCTTT. Translating it yields CASSLDRGTEAFF. Full variable domain (outside the CDR3, taken from reference TRBV11-2 and TRBJ1-1): EAGVAQSPRYKIIEKRQSVAFWCNPISGHATLYWYQQILGQGPKLLIQFQNNGVVDDSQLPKDRFSAERLKGVDSTLKIQPAKLEDSAVYLCASSLDRGTEAFFGQGTRLTVV.

The sample holds many counts of this clone. The gene calls are TRBV5-4 and TRBJ2-1; 15 bases align to TRBD2. Germline values: CDR1 SGHNT, CDR2 YYREEE (reference sequence). Trimming at V came to 4 bases and at J to 7 bases, leaving 9 bases not matched to a gene. The CDR3 has 17 amino acids. The CDR3 DNA is TGTGCCAGCAGCCTACCACCGGGACTAGCGGGAGGTAATGAGCAGTTCTTC. It encodes CASSLPPGLAGGNEQFF.